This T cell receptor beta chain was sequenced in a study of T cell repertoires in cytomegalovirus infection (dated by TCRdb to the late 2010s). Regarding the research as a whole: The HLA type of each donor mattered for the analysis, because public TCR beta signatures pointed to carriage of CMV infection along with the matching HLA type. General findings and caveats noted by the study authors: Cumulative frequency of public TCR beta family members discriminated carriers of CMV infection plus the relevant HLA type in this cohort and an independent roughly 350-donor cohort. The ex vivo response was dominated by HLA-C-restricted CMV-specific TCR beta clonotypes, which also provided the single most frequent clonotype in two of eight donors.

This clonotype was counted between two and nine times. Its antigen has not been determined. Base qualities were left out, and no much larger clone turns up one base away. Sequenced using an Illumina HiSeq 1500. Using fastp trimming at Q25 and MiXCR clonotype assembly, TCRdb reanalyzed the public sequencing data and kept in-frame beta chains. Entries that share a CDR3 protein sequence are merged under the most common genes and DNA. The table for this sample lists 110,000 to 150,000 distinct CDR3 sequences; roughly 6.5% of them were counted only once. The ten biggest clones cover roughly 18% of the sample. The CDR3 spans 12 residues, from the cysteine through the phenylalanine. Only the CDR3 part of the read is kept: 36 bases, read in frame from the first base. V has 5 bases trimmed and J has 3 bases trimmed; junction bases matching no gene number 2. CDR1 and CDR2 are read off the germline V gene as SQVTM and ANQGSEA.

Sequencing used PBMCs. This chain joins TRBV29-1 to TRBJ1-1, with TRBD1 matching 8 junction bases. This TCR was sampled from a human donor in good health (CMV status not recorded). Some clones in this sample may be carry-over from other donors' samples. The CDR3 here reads CSVTGGYTEAFF. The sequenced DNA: TGCAGCGTTACAGGGGGTTACACTGAAGCTTTCTTT.